This T cell receptor (beta chain) emerged from a study of Ad26.COV2.S vaccination and SARS-CoV-2 variants. Broader study findings: Greater spike-specific TCR breadth was seen in vaccine recipients than in placebo recipients.

With regard to this clone: Its matching antigen is unknown.

Treatment of the sample: about 20 received Ad26.COV2.S at low or high dose, single or two shots; about 5 received placebo; per-sample allocation not given. Day 63 after the first vaccine or placebo injection was the time point for sampling. Sequencing was performed with immunoSEQ multiplex PCR; in TCRdb, only in-frame clones are kept and a portion is missing. The sample carries about 470,000 clones, less than 95% recorded once. The sample here was peripheral blood, taken in a trial of Ad26.COV2.S vaccine versus placebo. The clonotype comes from a person aged 18-65 years who received the Ad26.COV2.S COVID-19 vaccine or a placebo.

The chain's CDR3 is CASSPRSGNYGYTF. The CDR3 DNA follows: TGTGCCAGCAGCCCACGCTCAGGAAACTATGGCTACACCTTC. The chain couples TRBV7-9 to TRBJ1-2, with D hard to call. CDR1 SEHNR and CDR2 FQNEAQ come from the germline V gene (reference sequence). The CDR3 runs 14 residues. The V gene lost 5 bases and the J gene lost 2 bases, with 12 bases spanning the gap.